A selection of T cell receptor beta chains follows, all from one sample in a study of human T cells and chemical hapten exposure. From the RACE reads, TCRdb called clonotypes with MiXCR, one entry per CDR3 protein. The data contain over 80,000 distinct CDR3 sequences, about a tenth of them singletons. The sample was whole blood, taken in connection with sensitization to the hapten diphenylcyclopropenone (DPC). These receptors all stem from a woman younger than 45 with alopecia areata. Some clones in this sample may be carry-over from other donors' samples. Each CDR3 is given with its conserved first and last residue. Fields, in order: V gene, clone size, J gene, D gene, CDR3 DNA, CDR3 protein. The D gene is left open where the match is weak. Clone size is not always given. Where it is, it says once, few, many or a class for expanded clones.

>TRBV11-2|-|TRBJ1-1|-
TGTGCCAGCAGTGCTCAGGGGACCACTGAAGCTTTCTTT
CASSAQGTTEAFF
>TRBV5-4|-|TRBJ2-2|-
TGTGCCAGCAGCCCTGTGGCCAGTAACCCGACAACCGGGGAGCTGTTTTTT
CASSPVASNPTTGELFF
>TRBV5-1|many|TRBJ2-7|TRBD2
TGCGCCAGCAGCCCCTGGCGGGAGGGCTCCTACGAGCAGTACTTC
CASSPWREGSYEQYF
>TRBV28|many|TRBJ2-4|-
TGTGCCAGCAGTTTTCGGGGTGGGTTTCAGTACTTC
CASSFRGGFQYF
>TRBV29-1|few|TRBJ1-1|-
TGCAGCGTTGCGGAGCAGTCCAACACTGAAGCTTTCTTT
CSVAEQSNTEAFF
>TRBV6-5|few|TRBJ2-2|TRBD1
TGTGCCAGCAGATACAGGGGGCGCAGAGACACCGGGGAGCTGTTTTTT
CASRYRGRRDTGELFF
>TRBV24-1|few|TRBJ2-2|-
TGTGCCACCCAATCACTGTCTGGATCCACCGGGGAGCTGTTTTTT
CATQSLSGSTGELFF
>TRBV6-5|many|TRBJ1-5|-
TGTGCCAGCAGTTACTCCCTCAGCGCGAATCAGCCCCAGCATTTT
CASSYSLSANQPQHF
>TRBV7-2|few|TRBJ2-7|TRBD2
TGTGCCAGCAGCTTAGAGTTTGGCGGGAGTAGTTACGAGCAGTACTTC
CASSLEFGGSSYEQYF
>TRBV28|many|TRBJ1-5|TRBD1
TGTGCCAGCAGGACCGGGACAGGGGTACGTAGCAATCAGCCCCAGCATTTT
CASRTGTGVRSNQPQHF
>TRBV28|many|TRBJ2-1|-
TGTGCCAGCAGCCCACGAGGCCCTTCCTACAATGAGCAGTTCTTC
CASSPRGPSYNEQFF
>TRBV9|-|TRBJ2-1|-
TGTGCCAGCAGCTATAGCTTAGGTGAGCAGTTCTTC
CASSYSLGEQFF
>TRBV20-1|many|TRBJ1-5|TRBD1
TGCAGTGCTAGAGATACGGGACAGGGGGACAATCAGCCCCAGCATTTT
CSARDTGQGDNQPQHF
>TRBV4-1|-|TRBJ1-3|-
TGCGCCAGCAGCCAAGGACAGTGGAACACCATATATTTT
CASSQGQWNTIYF
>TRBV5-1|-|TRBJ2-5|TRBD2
TGCGCCAGCAGCTTGGCGACTAGCCCCCCAGAGACCCAGTACTTC
CASSLATSPPETQYF
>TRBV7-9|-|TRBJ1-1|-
TGTGCCAGCACCCAGGACGAGGCGGCTTTCTTT
CASTQDEAAFF
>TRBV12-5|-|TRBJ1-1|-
TGTGCTAGTGGCCTCGACCCGAACACTGAAGCTTTCTTT
CASGLDPNTEAFF
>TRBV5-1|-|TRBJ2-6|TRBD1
TGCGCCAGCAGCTTGTCTTCTTCAGGGGGCGCTGGGGCCAACGTCCTGACTTTC
CASSLSSSGGAGANVLTF
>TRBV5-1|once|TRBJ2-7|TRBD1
TGCGCCAGCAGCTTGGATTGGGACAGCTCCTACGAGCAGTACTTC
CASSLDWDSSYEQYF
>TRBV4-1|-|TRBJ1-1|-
TGCGCCAGCAGCCAAGACACGTACAAGGTAGCTTTCTTT
CASSQDTYKVAFF
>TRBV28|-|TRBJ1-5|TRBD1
TGTGCCAGCAGTACCCGGACAGGACGTAGCAATCAGCCCCAGCATTTT
CASSTRTGRSNQPQHF
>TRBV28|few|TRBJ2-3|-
TGTGCCAGCAGCCATCTGGGTACGCAGTATTTT
CASSHLGTQYF
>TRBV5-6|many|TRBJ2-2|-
TGTGCCAGCAGCTTAGCGAACACCGGGGAGCTGTTTTTT
CASSLANTGELFF
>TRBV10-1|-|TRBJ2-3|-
TGCGCCAGCAGCGCCCGCACAGATACGCAGTATTTT
CASSARTDTQYF
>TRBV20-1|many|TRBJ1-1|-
TGCAGTGCTAGAGATGGGGCCACAAAATACACTGAAGCTTTCTTT
CSARDGATKYTEAFF
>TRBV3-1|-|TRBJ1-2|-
TGTGCCAGCAGCCAAGCTCCTGGGGGCCGAGGCTACACCTTC
CASSQAPGGRGYTF
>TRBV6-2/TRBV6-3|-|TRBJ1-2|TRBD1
TGTGCCAGCAGATGGACAGGGGATGACTATGGCTACACCTTC
CASRWTGDDYGYTF
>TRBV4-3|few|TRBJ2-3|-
TGCGCCAGCAGCCAAGATGGGAGTTCCTACTCGGATACGCAGTATTTT
CASSQDGSSYSDTQYF
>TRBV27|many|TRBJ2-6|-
TGTGCCAGCAGTTCGAGGACACCCTCCTCTGGGGCCAACGTCCTGACTTTC
CASSSRTPSSGANVLTF
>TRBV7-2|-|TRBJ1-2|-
TGTGCCAGCAGCTTAGAGGGGGGCGGCTATGGCTACACCTTC
CASSLEGGGYGYTF
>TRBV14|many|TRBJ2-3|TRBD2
TGTGCCAGCAGCTCTAGGACGGGAGGCCGAGTAACAGATACGCAGTATTTT
CASSSRTGGRVTDTQYF
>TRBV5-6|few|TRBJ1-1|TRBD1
TGTGCCAGCAGCTTGGGGGGACAGATTTACACTGAAGCTTTCTTT
CASSLGGQIYTEAFF
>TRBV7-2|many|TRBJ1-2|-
TGTGCCAGCAGCTCCGGGACGCTCTTCATCTATGGCTACACCTTC
CASSSGTLFIYGYTF
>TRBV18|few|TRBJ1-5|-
TGTGCCAGCTCCACGGACACGCTCGTGACCCAGCATTTT
CASSTDTLVTQHF
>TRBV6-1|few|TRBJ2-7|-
TGTGCCAGCAGTGAGCTAGGCCCTGCGGGGGAGCAGTACTTC
CASSELGPAGEQYF
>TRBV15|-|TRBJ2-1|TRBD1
TGTGCCACCAGCGGACCCCAGGGGGCGAGCTTCTCCTCCTACAATGAGCAGTTCTTC
CATSGPQGASFSSYNEQFF
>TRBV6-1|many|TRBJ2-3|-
TGTGCCAGCAGTGAAGATGTCCCAGATTACACAGATACGCAGTATTTT
CASSEDVPDYTDTQYF
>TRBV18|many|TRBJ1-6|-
TGTGCCAGCTCACCCAGTGACGGGGGTGGAAGTTCACCCCTCCACTTT
CASSPSDGGGSSPLHF
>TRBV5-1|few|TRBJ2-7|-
TGCGCCAGCAGCTTGACCCCCCATCTCGTGGGCACAGGGTCCTACGAGCAGTACTTC
CASSLTPHLVGTGSYEQYF
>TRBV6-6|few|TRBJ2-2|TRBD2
TGTGCCAGCAGTCGGGGGGACTTCGGGGAGCTGTTTTTT
CASSRGDFGELFF
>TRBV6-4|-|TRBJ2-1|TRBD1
TGTGCCAGCAGTGTCGGGACAGGGGAAAGTAATGAGCAGTTCTTC
CASSVGTGESNEQFF
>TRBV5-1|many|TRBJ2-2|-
TGCGCCAGCAGCTTGAATTTGTGGAACCGAGCGAACACCGGGGAGCTGTTTTTT
CASSLNLWNRANTGELFF
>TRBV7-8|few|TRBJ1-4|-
TGTGCCAGCAGCCGTGAAACAACTAATGAAAAACTGTTTTTT
CASSRETTNEKLFF
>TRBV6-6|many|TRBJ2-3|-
TGTGCCAGCAGTTACCCGTCCCGCACAGATACGCAGTATTTT
CASSYPSRTDTQYF
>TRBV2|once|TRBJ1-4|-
TGTGCCAGCAGTGAAATAATTATGGGATATGCAACTAATGAAAAACTGTTTTTT
CASSEIIMGYATNEKLFF
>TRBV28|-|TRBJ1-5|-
TGTGCCAGCAGTTTTTTAGGGGCAGGGGATCAGCCCCAGCATTTT
CASSFLGAGDQPQHF
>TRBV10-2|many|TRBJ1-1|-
TGCGCCAGCAGTGAGATGACAGCCTTTGAAGCTTTCTTT
CASSEMTAFEAFF
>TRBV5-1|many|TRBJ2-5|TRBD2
TGCGCCAGCGTAAGAAGCGGGGGGGCCCGAGAGACCCAGTACTTC
CASVRSGGARETQYF